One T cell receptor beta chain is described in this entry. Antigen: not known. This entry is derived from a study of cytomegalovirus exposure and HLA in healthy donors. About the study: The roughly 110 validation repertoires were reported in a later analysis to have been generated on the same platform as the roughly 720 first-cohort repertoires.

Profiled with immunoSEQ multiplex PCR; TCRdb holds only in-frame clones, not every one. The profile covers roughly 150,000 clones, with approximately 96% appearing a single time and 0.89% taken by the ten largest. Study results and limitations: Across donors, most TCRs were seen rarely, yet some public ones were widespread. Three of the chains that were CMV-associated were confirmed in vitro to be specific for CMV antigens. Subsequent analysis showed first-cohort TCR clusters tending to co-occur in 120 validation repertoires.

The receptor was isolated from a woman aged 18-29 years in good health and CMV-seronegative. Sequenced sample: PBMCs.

In DNA form, the CDR3 reads TGCGCCAGCAGCTTACGGACAGGGGGTGGGTGGTACTTC. Translating gives CASSLRTGGGWYF. The V and J genes are TRBV5-1 and TRBJ2-7; 10 bases are shared with TRBD1. Germline assignment: CDR1 SGHRS and CDR2 YFSETQ. The CDR3 consists of 13 residues. With V trimmed by 2 bases and J by 12 bases, 8 bases remained unmatched.